This TCR beta chain was documented in a study of OX40 agonist ivuxolimab in advanced cancers. Whole-study context: Patients in the trial were receiving intravenous ivuxolimab every 2 weeks, at doses of 0.01 to 10 mg/kg. Study conclusions and caveats: No determination was made of the antigen specificity of the expanded peripheral T cells. Relative to CD4+, CD8+ T cells held more expanded clones on average.

TCRdb keeps only in-frame clones here, not all; method: immunoSEQ multiplex PCR. The sample has 60,000 to 85,000 clones; approximately 87% are singletons. This clone turned up a few times. What it recognizes is unknown. The germline CDR1 and CDR2 sequences are MGHDK and SYGVNS. Trimming took 3 bases from V and 4 from J, leaving 10 bases between them. The CDR3 length is 14 residues. The starting material was CD4+ or CD8+ T cells sorted from blood, obtained in a trial of the OX40 agonist ivuxolimab. The TCR sequence derives from an adult with an advanced solid tumor such as melanoma, head and neck, liver or kidney cancer. The chain is built from TRBV25-1 and TRBJ1-3; D perhaps matches TRBD1 (6 bases). The CDR3: CASSDGGPGNTIYF. The CDR3 DNA sequence: TGTGCCAGCAGTGACGGGGGGCCCGGAAACACCATATATTTT.